This T cell receptor (beta chain) originates from a study of blood T cell repertoires in COVID-19. This CDR3 is built from 15 residues. Per germline, CDR1 PRHDT and CDR2 FYEKMQ (reference sequence). Deletions cut 6 bases from V and 1 base from J, with 15 bases between. Profiled with immunoSEQ multiplex PCR; TCRdb holds only in-frame clones, not every one. The sample lists 200,000 to 250,000 clones; approximately 90% were seen once. The chain employs TRBV13 and TRBJ1-1; D might be TRBD1 (5 bases). The receptor was isolated from a man aged 55 to 70 who had recovered from COVID-19. Sample: peripheral blood. In DNA form, the CDR3 reads TGTGCCAGCAGGGCCCCCAGGGTTGAGAACACTGAAGCTTTCTTT. Protein product: CASRAPRVENTEAFF. Complete variable domain (other parts from reference TRBV13 and TRBJ1-1): AAGVIQSPRHLIKEKRETATLKCYPIPRHDTVYWYQQGPGQDPQFLISFYEKMQSDKGSIPDRFSAQQFSDYHSELNMSSLELGDSALYFCASRAPRVENTEAFFGQGTRLTVV.